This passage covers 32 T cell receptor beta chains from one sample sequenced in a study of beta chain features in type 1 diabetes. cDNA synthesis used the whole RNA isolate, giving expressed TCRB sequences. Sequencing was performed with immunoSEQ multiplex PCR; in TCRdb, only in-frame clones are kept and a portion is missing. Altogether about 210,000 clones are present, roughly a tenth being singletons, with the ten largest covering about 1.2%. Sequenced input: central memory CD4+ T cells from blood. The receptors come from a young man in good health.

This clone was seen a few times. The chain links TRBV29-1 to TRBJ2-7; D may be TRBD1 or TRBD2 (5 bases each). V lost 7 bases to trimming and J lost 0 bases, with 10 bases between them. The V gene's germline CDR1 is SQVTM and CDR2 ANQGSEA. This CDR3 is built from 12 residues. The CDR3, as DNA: TGCAGCGCCCGGGACGACTCCTACGAGCAGTACTTC. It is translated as CSARDDSYEQYF.

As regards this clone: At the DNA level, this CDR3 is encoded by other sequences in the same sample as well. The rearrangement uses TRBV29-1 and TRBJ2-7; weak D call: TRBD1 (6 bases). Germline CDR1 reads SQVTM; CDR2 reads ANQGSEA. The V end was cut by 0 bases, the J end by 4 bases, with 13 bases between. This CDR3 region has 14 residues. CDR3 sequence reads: CSVEDSGRGYEQYF. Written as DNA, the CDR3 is TGCAGCGTTGAAGATTCTGGCAGGGGTTACGAGCAGTACTTC.

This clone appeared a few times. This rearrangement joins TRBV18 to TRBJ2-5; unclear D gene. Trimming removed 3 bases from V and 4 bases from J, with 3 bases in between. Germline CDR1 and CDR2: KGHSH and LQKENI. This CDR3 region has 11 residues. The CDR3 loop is CASSPIETQYF. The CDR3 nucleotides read TGTGCCAGCTCACCGATAGAGACCCAGTACTTC.

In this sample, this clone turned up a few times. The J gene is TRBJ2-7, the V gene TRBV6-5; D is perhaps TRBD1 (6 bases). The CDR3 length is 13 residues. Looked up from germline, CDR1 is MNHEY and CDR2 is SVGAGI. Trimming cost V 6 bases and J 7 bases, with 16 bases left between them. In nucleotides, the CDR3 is TGTGCCAGCAGGCACGGACAGCAATCAGAGCAGTACTTC. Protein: CASRHGQQSEQYF.

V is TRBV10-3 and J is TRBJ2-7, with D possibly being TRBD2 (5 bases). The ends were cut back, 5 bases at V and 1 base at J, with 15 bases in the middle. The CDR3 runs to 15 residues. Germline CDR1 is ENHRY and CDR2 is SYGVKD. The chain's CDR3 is CAISSPSGRSYEQYF. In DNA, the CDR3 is TGTGCCATCAGTTCCCCTTCGGGAAGGTCCTACGAGCAGTACTTC.

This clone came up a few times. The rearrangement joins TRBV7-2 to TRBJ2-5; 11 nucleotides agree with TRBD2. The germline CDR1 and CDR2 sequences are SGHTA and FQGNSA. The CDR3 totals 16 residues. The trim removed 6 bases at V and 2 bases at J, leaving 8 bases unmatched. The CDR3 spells CASRRSLAGGQETQYF. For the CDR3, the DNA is TGTGCCAGCAGACGCTCCCTAGCGGGAGGACAAGAGACCCAGTACTTC. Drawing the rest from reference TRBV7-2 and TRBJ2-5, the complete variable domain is GAGVSQSPSNKVTEKGKDVELRCDPISGHTALYWYRQSLGQGLEFLIYFQGNSAPDKSGLPSDRFSAERTGGSVSTLTIQRTQQEDSAVYLCASRRSLAGGQETQYFGPGTRLLVL.

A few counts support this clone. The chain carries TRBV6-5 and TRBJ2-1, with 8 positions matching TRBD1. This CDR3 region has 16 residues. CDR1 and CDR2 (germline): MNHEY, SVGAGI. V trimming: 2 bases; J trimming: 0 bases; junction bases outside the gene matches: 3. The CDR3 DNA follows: TGTGCCAGCAGTTACCAGGGACAGGTCTCCTACAATGAGCAGTTCTTC. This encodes CASSYQGQVSYNEQFF.

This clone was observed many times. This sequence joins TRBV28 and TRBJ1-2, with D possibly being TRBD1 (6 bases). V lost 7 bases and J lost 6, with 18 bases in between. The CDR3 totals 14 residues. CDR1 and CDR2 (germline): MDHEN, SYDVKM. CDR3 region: CASTFRNRVDGYTF. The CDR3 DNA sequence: TGTGCCAGCACCTTCCGAAACAGGGTGGATGGCTACACCTTC.

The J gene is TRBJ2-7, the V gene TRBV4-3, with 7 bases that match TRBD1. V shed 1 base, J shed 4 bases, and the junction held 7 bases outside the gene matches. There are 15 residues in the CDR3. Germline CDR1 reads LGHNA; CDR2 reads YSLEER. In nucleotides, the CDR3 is TGCGCCAGCAGCCAAGCCTGGCAGGGGGAGTACGAGCAGTACTTC. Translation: CASSQAWQGEYEQYF.

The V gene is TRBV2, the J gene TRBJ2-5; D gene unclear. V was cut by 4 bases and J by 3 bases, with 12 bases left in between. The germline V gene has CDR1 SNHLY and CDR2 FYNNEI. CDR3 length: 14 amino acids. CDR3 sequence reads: CASSANRGEETQYF. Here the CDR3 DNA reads TGTGCCAGCAGTGCCAACAGAGGAGAAGAGACCCAGTACTTC.

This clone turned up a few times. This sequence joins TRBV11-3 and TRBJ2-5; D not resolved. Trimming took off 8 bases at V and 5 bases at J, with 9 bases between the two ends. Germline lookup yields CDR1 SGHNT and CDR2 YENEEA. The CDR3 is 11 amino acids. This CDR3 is CASSLGETQYF. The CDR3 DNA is TGTGCCAGCTCCCTGGGGGAGACCCAGTACTTC.

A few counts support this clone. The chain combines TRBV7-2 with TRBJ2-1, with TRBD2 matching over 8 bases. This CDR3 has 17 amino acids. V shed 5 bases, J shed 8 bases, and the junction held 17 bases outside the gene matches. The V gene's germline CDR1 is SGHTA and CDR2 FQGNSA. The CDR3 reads CASSQVSLAGGGDEQFF. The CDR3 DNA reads TGTGCCAGCAGCCAAGTCTCGCTCGCGGGAGGTGGCGATGAGCAGTTCTTC. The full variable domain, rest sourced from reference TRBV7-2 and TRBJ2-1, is GAGVSQSPSNKVTEKGKDVELRCDPISGHTALYWYRQSLGQGLEFLIYFQGNSAPDKSGLPSDRFSAERTGGSVSTLTIQRTQQEDSAVYLCASSQVSLAGGGDEQFFGPGTRLTVL.

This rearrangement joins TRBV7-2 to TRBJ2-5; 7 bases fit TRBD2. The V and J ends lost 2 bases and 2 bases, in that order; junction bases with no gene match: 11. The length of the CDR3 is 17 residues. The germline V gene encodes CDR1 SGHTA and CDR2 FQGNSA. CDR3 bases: TGTGCCAGCAGCTTATCCTCCTGGCGGGAGTATCAAGAGACCCAGTACTTC. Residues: CASSLSSWREYQETQYF.

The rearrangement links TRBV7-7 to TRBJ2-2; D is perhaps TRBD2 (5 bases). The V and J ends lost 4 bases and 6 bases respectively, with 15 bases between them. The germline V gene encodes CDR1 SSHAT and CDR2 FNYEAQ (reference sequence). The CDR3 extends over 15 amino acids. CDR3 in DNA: TGTGCCAGCAGCTCCCTTATAGGAGGCCCCGGGGAGCTGTTTTTT. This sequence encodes CASSSLIGGPGELFF. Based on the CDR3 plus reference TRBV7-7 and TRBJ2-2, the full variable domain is GAGVSQSPRYKVTKRGQDVTLRCDPISSHATLYWYQQALGQGPEFLTYFNYEAQPDKSGLPSDRFSAERPEGSISTLTIQRTEQRDSAMYRCASSSLIGGPGELFFGEGSRLTVL.

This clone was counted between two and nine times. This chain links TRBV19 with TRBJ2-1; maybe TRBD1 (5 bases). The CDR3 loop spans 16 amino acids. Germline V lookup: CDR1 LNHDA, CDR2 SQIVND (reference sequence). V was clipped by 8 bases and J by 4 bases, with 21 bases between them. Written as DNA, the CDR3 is TGTGCCAGTTCACCCAGGCCGGCAGGGTGGTACAATGAGCAGTTCTTC. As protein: CASSPRPAGWYNEQFF.

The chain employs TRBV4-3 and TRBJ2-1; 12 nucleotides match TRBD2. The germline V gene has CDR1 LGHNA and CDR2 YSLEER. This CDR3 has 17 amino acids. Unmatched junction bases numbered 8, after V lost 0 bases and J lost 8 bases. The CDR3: CASSQDALAGGGYEQFF. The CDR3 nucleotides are TGCGCCAGCAGCCAAGACGCACTAGCGGGAGGCGGATATGAGCAGTTCTTC.

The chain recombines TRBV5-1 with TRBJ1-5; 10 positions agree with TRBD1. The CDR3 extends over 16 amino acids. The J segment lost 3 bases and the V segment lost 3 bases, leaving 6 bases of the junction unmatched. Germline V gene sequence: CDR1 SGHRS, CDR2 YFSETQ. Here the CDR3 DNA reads TGCGCCAGCAGCTCCGGGACAGGGGAGCCCAATCAGCCCCAGCATTTT. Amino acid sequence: CASSSGTGEPNQPQHF.

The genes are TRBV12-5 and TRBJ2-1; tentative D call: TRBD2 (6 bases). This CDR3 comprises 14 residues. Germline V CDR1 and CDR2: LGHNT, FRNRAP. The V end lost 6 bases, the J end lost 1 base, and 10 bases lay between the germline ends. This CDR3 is CASGRSGSYNEQFF. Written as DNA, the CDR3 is TGTGCTAGTGGCCGAAGCGGGTCCTACAATGAGCAGTTCTTC.

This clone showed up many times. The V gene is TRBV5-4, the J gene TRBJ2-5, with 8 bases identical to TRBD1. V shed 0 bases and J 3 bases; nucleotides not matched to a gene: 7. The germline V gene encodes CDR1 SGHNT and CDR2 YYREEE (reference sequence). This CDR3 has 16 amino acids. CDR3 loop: CASSLVGQEGKETQYF. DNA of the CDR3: TGTGCCAGCAGCTTGGTGGGACAGGAGGGAAAAGAGACCCAGTACTTC.

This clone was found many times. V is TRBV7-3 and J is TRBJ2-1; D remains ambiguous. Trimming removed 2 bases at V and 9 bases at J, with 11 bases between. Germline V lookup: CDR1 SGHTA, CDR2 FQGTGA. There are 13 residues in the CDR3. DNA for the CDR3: TGTGCCAGCAGCTTACTCGAGGCCGGTGAGCAGTTCTTC. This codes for CASSLLEAGEQFF. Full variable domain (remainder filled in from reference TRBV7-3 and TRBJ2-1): GAGVSQTPSNKVTEKGKYVELRCDPISGHTALYWYRQSLGQGPEFLIYFQGTGAADDSGLPNDRFFAVRPEGSVSTLKIQRTERGDSAVYLCASSLLEAGEQFFGPGTRLTVL.

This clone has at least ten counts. In nucleotides, the CDR3 is TGTGCCTGGAGTGGGGGACCCTGGGATGAGCAGTTCTTC. Its protein is CAWSGGPWDEQFF. The chain links TRBV30 to TRBJ2-1, with D perhaps assigned TRBD1 or TRBD2 (5 bases each). Trimming removed 1 base from V and 8 bases from J, with 12 bases in between. The CDR3 has 13 amino acids. Germline CDR1 and CDR2: GTSNPN and SVGIG (reference sequence).

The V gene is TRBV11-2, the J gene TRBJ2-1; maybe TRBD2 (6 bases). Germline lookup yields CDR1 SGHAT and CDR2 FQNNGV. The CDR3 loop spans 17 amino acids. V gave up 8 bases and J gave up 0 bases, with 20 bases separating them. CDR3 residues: CASGDERASISYNEQFF. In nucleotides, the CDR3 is TGTGCCAGCGGCGACGAGCGGGCCAGTATCTCCTACAATGAGCAGTTCTTC.

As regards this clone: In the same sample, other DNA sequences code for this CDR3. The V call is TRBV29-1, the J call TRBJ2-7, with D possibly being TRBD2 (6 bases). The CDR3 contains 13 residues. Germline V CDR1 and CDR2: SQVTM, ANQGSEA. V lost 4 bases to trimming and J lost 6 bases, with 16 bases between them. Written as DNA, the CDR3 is TGCAGCGTTGGGTCCCCCCCAGCGGGCGAGCAGTACTTC. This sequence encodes CSVGSPPAGEQYF.

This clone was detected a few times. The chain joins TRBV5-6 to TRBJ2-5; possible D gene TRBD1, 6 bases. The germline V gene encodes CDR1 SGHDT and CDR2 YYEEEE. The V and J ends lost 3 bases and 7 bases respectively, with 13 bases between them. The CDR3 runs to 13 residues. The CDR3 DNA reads TGTGCCAGCAGCTCGGGACATCGGGGGACCCAGTACTTC. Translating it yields CASSSGHRGTQYF.

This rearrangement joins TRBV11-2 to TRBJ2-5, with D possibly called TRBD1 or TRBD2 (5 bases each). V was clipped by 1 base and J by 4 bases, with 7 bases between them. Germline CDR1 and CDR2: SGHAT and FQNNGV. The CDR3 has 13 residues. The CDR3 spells CASSLGGIETQYF. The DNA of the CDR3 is TGTGCCAGCAGCTTAGGGGGGATAGAGACCCAGTACTTC.

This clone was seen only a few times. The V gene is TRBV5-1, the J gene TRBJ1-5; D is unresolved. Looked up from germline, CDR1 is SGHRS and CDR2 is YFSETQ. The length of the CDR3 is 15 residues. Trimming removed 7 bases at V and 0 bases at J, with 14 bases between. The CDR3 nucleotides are TGCGCCAGCCTAAGGACGGAATATAGCAATCAGCCCCAGCATTTT. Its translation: CASLRTEYSNQPQHF.

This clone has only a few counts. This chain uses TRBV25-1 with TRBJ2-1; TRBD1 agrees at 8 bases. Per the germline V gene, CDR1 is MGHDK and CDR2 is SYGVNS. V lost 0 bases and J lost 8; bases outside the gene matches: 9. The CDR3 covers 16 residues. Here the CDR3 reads CASSEYGQGARYEQFF. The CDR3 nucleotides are TGTGCCAGCAGTGAATATGGGCAGGGGGCGCGATATGAGCAGTTCTTC.

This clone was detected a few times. In nucleotides, the CDR3 is TGTGCCATCAGTGAGTCCTCTCCAGTACACTACAATGAGCAGTTCTTC. This codes for CAISESSPVHYNEQFF. The V gene is TRBV10-3, the J gene TRBJ2-1, with D hard to call. V shed 0 bases and J shed 3 bases, with 12 bases lying between them. CDR1 and CDR2 from the germline V gene are ENHRY and SYGVKD. The CDR3 has 16 amino acids.

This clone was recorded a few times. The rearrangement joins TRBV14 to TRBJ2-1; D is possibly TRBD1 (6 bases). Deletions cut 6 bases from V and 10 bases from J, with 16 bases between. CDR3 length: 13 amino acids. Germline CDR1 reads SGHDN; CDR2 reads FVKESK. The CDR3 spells CASRRQGSVEQFF. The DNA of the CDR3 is TGTGCCAGCAGGAGGCAGGGGAGTGTGGAGCAGTTCTTC.

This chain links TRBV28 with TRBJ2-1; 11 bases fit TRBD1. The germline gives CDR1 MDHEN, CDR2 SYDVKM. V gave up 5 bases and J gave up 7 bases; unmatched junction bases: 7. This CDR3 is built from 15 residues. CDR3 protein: CASSPPGQGGNEQFF. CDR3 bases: TGTGCCAGCAGTCCTCCGGGACAGGGGGGGAATGAGCAGTTCTTC.

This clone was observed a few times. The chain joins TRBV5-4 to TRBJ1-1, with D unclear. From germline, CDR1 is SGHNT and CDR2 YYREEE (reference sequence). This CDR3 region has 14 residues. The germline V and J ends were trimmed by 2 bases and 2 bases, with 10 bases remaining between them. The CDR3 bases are TGTGCCAGCAGCTTTCTCAGTCAAAACACTGAAGCTTTCTTT. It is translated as CASSFLSQNTEAFF.

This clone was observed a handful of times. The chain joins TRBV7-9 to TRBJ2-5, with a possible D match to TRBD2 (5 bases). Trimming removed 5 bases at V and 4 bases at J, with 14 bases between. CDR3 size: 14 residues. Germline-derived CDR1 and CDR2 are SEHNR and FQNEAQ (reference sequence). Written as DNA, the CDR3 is TGTGCCAGCAGCGCTCTTTTCGGGGTAGAGACCCAGTACTTC. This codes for CASSALFGVETQYF. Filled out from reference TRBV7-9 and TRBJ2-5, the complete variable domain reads DTGVSQNPRHKITKRGQNVTFRCDPISEHNRLYWYRQTLGQGPEFLTYFQNEAQLEKSRLLSDRFSAERPKGSFSTLEIQRTEQGDSAMYLCASSALFGVETQYFGPGTRLLVL.